This is a list of T cell receptor beta chains from one sample in a study of blood T cell repertoires in COVID-19. Only in-frame clones appear in the TCRdb table, and some are missing; sequencing was by immunoSEQ multiplex PCR. The data show 150,000 to 200,000 clones, about 89% seen once. The sequencing sample was made of peripheral blood. These receptors were taken from a man younger than 35 who had recovered from COVID-19. Each CDR3 is given with its conserved first and last residue. D genes are given only for firm matches. The size entry is marked missing in some rows and otherwise reads once, few, many or a size class.

cdr3_aa: CASSLAASVNTGELFF; cdr3_nt: TGTGCCAGCAGCTTGGCCGCTTCGGTTAACACCGGGGAGCTGTTTTTT; v_call: TRBV5-5; clone_size: once; d_call: -; j_call: TRBJ2-2
cdr3_aa: CASRLGADEQFF; cdr3_nt: TGTGCCAGCAGGTTGGGGGCTGATGAGCAGTTCTTC; v_call: TRBV28; clone_size: few; d_call: -; j_call: TRBJ2-1
cdr3_aa: CASWTGASDTQYF; cdr3_nt: TGTGCCAGTTGGACAGGGGCATCGGATACGCAGTATTTT; v_call: TRBV28; clone_size: -; d_call: TRBD1; j_call: TRBJ2-3
cdr3_aa: CASSSWGLDYEQYF; cdr3_nt: TGTGCCAGTAGTTCTTGGGGGCTAGATTACGAGCAGTACTTC; v_call: TRBV19; clone_size: -; d_call: -; j_call: TRBJ2-7
cdr3_aa: CASSQISGETYEQYF; cdr3_nt: TGTGCCAGCAGCCAAATTAGCGGGGAGACCTACGAGCAGTACTTC; v_call: TRBV4-2; clone_size: -; d_call: TRBD2; j_call: TRBJ2-7
cdr3_aa: CASSWGTSGRGDEQFF; cdr3_nt: TGCGCCAGCAGCTGGGGGACTAGCGGGAGGGGTGATGAGCAGTTCTTC; v_call: TRBV5-1; clone_size: -; d_call: TRBD2; j_call: TRBJ2-1
cdr3_aa: CATSDPRTGAYEQYF; cdr3_nt: TGTGCCACCAGTGACCCCCGGACAGGGGCCTACGAGCAGTACTTC; v_call: TRBV24-1; clone_size: -; d_call: TRBD1; j_call: TRBJ2-7
cdr3_aa: CASSSQGLYGYTF; cdr3_nt: TGTGCCAGCAGCTCTCAGGGACTGTATGGCTACACCTTC; v_call: TRBV7-2; clone_size: -; d_call: -; j_call: TRBJ1-2
cdr3_aa: CASTPRGYMNTEAFF; cdr3_nt: TGTGCCAGTACCCCCCGGGGGTACATGAACACTGAAGCTTTCTTT; v_call: TRBV19; clone_size: -; d_call: -; j_call: TRBJ1-1
cdr3_aa: CASSLGWTGGRSQYF; cdr3_nt: TGTGCCAGCAGCTTAGGGTGGACAGGGGGGCGGTCCCAGTACTTC; v_call: TRBV7-2; clone_size: -; d_call: TRBD1; j_call: TRBJ2-5
cdr3_aa: CASSLASGVSSYNEQFF; cdr3_nt: TGTGCCAGCAGCTTAGCTAGCGGGGTGAGCTCCTACAATGAGCAGTTCTTC; v_call: TRBV11-2; clone_size: -; d_call: TRBD2; j_call: TRBJ2-1
cdr3_aa: CASSQGTLPRPQHF; cdr3_nt: TGTGCCAGCAGCCAGGGGACCCTCCCAAGGCCCCAGCATTTT; v_call: TRBV7-2; clone_size: -; d_call: -; j_call: TRBJ1-5
cdr3_aa: CASSMEGGLAGEGTDTQYF; cdr3_nt: TGTGCCAGTAGTATGGAAGGGGGACTAGCGGGAGAAGGGACAGATACGCAGTATTTT; v_call: TRBV19; clone_size: -; d_call: TRBD2; j_call: TRBJ2-3
cdr3_aa: CASSRLDEQYF; cdr3_nt: TGCGCCAGCAGTCGGTTGGACGAGCAGTACTTC; v_call: TRBV10-1; clone_size: -; d_call: -; j_call: TRBJ2-7
cdr3_aa: CASSLAQFSYEQYF; cdr3_nt: TGTGCCAGCAGCTTAGCCCAGTTCTCCTACGAGCAGTACTTC; v_call: TRBV7-8; clone_size: -; d_call: -; j_call: TRBJ2-7
cdr3_aa: CAWGAGEGKPQHF; cdr3_nt: TGTGCCTGGGGGGCGGGGGAAGGAAAGCCCCAGCATTTT; v_call: TRBV30; clone_size: -; d_call: -; j_call: TRBJ1-5
cdr3_aa: CSVEGKSGRSGELFF; cdr3_nt: TGCAGCGTTGAAGGAAAGAGCGGGAGGTCCGGGGAGCTGTTTTTT; v_call: TRBV29-1; clone_size: -; d_call: TRBD2; j_call: TRBJ2-2
cdr3_aa: CASSGRSRSTEAFF; cdr3_nt: TGTGCCAGCAGCGGTAGGAGTAGAAGCACTGAAGCTTTCTTT; v_call: TRBV7-9; clone_size: once; d_call: -; j_call: TRBJ1-1
cdr3_aa: CASSYRALNEQFF; cdr3_nt: TGTGCCAGCAGTTACAGAGCCCTCAATGAGCAGTTCTTC; v_call: TRBV6-6; clone_size: -; d_call: -; j_call: TRBJ2-1
cdr3_aa: CASSPPRGLAGGRVYEQYF; cdr3_nt: TGTGCCAGCAGCCCGCCGCGGGGACTAGCGGGAGGAAGGGTGTACGAGCAGTACTTC; v_call: TRBV7-2; clone_size: -; d_call: TRBD2; j_call: TRBJ2-7
cdr3_aa: CASSLGVDQPQHF; cdr3_nt: TGTGCCAGCAGTTTAGGTGTAGATCAGCCCCAGCATTTT; v_call: TRBV28; clone_size: -; d_call: -; j_call: TRBJ1-5
cdr3_aa: CASSPSGRLASDTQYF; cdr3_nt: TGTGCCAGCTCACCTTCCGGACGACTAGCGTCAGATACGCAGTATTTT; v_call: TRBV18; clone_size: -; d_call: TRBD2; j_call: TRBJ2-3
cdr3_aa: CASSFVPSGLKNTGELFF; cdr3_nt: TGCGCCAGCAGCTTTGTACCTAGCGGACTTAAGAACACCGGGGAGCTGTTTTTT; v_call: TRBV5-1; clone_size: once; d_call: TRBD2; j_call: TRBJ2-2
cdr3_aa: CASSPRPGLADETQYF; cdr3_nt: TGTGCCAGCAGCCCGAGACCGGGACTAGCGGACGAGACCCAGTACTTC; v_call: TRBV9; clone_size: -; d_call: TRBD2; j_call: TRBJ2-5
cdr3_aa: CASSYAGLEAFF; cdr3_nt: TGTGCCAGCAGTTACGCTGGGCTTGAAGCTTTCTTT; v_call: TRBV6-6; clone_size: once; d_call: -; j_call: TRBJ1-1
cdr3_aa: CASSSSGSGYNEQFF; cdr3_nt: TGTGCCAGCAGCAGTAGCGGGAGCGGGTACAATGAGCAGTTCTTC; v_call: TRBV9; clone_size: -; d_call: TRBD2; j_call: TRBJ2-1
cdr3_aa: CASSSGTGSYEQYF; cdr3_nt: TGCGCCAGCAGCTCTGGGACAGGATCCTACGAGCAGTACTTC; v_call: TRBV5-1; clone_size: -; d_call: TRBD1; j_call: TRBJ2-7
cdr3_aa: CASSARGGSNNEQYF; cdr3_nt: TGTGCCAGCAGCGCGAGGGGGGGAAGTAATAACGAGCAGTACTTC; v_call: TRBV7-9; clone_size: -; d_call: -; j_call: TRBJ2-7
cdr3_aa: CAGRDYLYEQYF; cdr3_nt: TGTGCCGGCCGGGACTATCTTTACGAGCAGTACTTC; v_call: TRBV2; clone_size: -; d_call: TRBD2; j_call: TRBJ2-7
cdr3_aa: CASSLGQSREQYF; cdr3_nt: TGTGCCAGCAGCCTTGGACAGTCGCGTGAGCAGTACTTC; v_call: TRBV14; clone_size: -; d_call: -; j_call: TRBJ2-7
cdr3_aa: CASSWTGSTEAFF; cdr3_nt: TGCGCCAGCAGCTGGACAGGGAGTACTGAAGCTTTCTTT; v_call: TRBV5-1; clone_size: -; d_call: TRBD1; j_call: TRBJ1-1
cdr3_aa: CASSLRSNTEAFF; cdr3_nt: TGTGCCAGCAGCTTGCGGTCGAACACTGAAGCTTTCTTT; v_call: TRBV27; clone_size: -; d_call: -; j_call: TRBJ1-1
cdr3_aa: CASTRGRGQPSYEQYF; cdr3_nt: TGTGCCAGCACCCGAGGCCGGGGACAGCCCTCCTACGAGCAGTACTTC; v_call: TRBV11-2; clone_size: -; d_call: TRBD1; j_call: TRBJ2-7
cdr3_aa: CASSQSQRGYEQYF; cdr3_nt: TGCGCCAGCAGCCAATCCCAGCGGGGATACGAGCAGTACTTC; v_call: TRBV4-3; clone_size: once; d_call: TRBD2; j_call: TRBJ2-7
cdr3_aa: CASRQGPHEQYF; cdr3_nt: TGTGCCAGCAGACAGGGCCCCCACGAGCAGTACTTC; v_call: TRBV6-6; clone_size: -; d_call: -; j_call: TRBJ2-7
cdr3_aa: CASSSPTPGQGWIAFF; cdr3_nt: TGTGCCAGCAGTTCACCAACCCCGGGACAGGGGTGGATAGCTTTCTTT; v_call: TRBV6-5; clone_size: -; d_call: TRBD1; j_call: TRBJ1-1
cdr3_aa: CASSWWRNYGYTF; cdr3_nt: TGTGCCAGCAGCTGGTGGAGGAACTATGGCTACACCTTC; v_call: TRBV5-6; clone_size: -; d_call: -; j_call: TRBJ1-2
cdr3_aa: CASSGGNYGYTF; cdr3_nt: TGTGCCAGCAGTGGCGGAAACTATGGCTACACCTTC; v_call: TRBV28; clone_size: -; d_call: -; j_call: TRBJ1-2
cdr3_aa: CASLTMLGEDTQYF; cdr3_nt: TGTGCCAGTTTAACCATGCTAGGAGAAGATACGCAGTATTTT; v_call: TRBV6-6; clone_size: -; d_call: -; j_call: TRBJ2-3
cdr3_aa: CASIREKSYNEQFF; cdr3_nt: TGTGCCAGCATTCGGGAAAAATCCTACAATGAGCAGTTCTTC; v_call: TRBV2; clone_size: -; d_call: -; j_call: TRBJ2-1
cdr3_aa: CASSLGTSGGQETQYF; cdr3_nt: TGTGCCAGCAGCTTAGGGACTAGCGGGGGTCAAGAGACCCAGTACTTC; v_call: TRBV3-1/TRBV3-2; clone_size: -; d_call: TRBD2; j_call: TRBJ2-5
cdr3_aa: CSVKDRGKDYGYTF; cdr3_nt: TGCAGCGTTAAAGACAGGGGGAAAGACTATGGCTACACCTTC; v_call: TRBV29-1; clone_size: -; d_call: TRBD1; j_call: TRBJ1-2
cdr3_aa: CASSMSQGPSYEQYF; cdr3_nt: TGTGCCAGTAGTATGTCACAGGGGCCATCCTACGAGCAGTACTTC; v_call: TRBV19; clone_size: -; d_call: TRBD1; j_call: TRBJ2-7
cdr3_aa: CASSLGLGVGEQFF; cdr3_nt: TGTGCCAGCAGTTTGGGACTGGGGGTAGGTGAGCAGTTCTTC; v_call: TRBV27; clone_size: -; d_call: -; j_call: TRBJ2-1
cdr3_aa: CATSDSQLGHTYEQYF; cdr3_nt: TGTGCCACCAGTGATTCCCAACTGGGACATACCTACGAGCAGTACTTC; v_call: TRBV24-1; clone_size: -; d_call: -; j_call: TRBJ2-7
cdr3_aa: CASNEDRGKGGELFF; cdr3_nt: TGTGCCAGCAATGAAGACAGGGGAAAGGGCGGGGAGCTGTTTTTT; v_call: TRBV2; clone_size: -; d_call: TRBD1; j_call: TRBJ2-2
cdr3_aa: CASNSRTGAGANVLTF; cdr3_nt: TGTGCCAGCAACTCGAGGACAGGCGCTGGGGCCAACGTCCTGACTTTC; v_call: TRBV2; clone_size: -; d_call: TRBD1; j_call: TRBJ2-6
cdr3_aa: CASSFPGTGREKLFF; cdr3_nt: TGTGCCAGCAGTTTTCCCGGGACAGGGCGCGAAAAACTGTTTTTT; v_call: TRBV25-1; clone_size: -; d_call: TRBD1; j_call: TRBJ1-4
cdr3_aa: CASNGLAGGPVLLF; cdr3_nt: TGTGCCAGCAACGGACTAGCGGGAGGGCCGGTCCTTTTATTT; v_call: TRBV10-3; clone_size: -; d_call: TRBD2; j_call: TRBJ2-3
cdr3_aa: CATRETSGTTDTQYF; cdr3_nt: TGTGCCACCAGAGAAACTAGCGGGACTACAGATACGCAGTATTTT; v_call: TRBV10-3; clone_size: -; d_call: TRBD2; j_call: TRBJ2-3
cdr3_aa: CAISDTPSTEAFF; cdr3_nt: TGTGCCATATCGGACACCCCGAGCACTGAAGCTTTCTTT; v_call: TRBV10-3; clone_size: -; d_call: -; j_call: TRBJ1-1
cdr3_aa: CASTSGLAGEQYF; cdr3_nt: TGTGCCAGCACCTCGGGACTAGCGGGGGAGCAGTACTTC; v_call: TRBV25-1; clone_size: -; d_call: TRBD2; j_call: TRBJ2-7